This TCR beta chain was sequenced for a study of Ad26.COV2.S vaccination and SARS-CoV-2 variants. Study information: Donor had been placed in the Ad26.COV2.S arm of the COV1001 trial. Ad26.COV2.S given intramuscularly, once or twice 56 days apart. Study results and caveats: From the TCR breadth and depth analyses, total T cell responses may have been underestimated.

Stated treatment: roughly 19 received Ad26.COV2.S at low or high dose, single or two shots; 5 received placebo; per-sample allocation not given. Specimens were obtained on day 63 following the first vaccine or placebo injection. Its platform was an Ad26 vector, and its expressed antigen was Wuhan-strain SARS-CoV-2 spike. Turning to this clone: Its antigen is unknown.

Sequenced by immunoSEQ multiplex PCR; TCRdb stores in-frame clones only, minus some. The sample lists about 350,000 clones; approximately 90% were seen once. The starting material was peripheral blood, obtained in a trial of Ad26.COV2.S vaccine versus placebo. This clonotype was obtained from a person between 18 and 59 years old who received the Ad26.COV2.S COVID-19 vaccine or a placebo.

DNA for the CDR3: TGCAGCGTTGAAGGGGGGGTGGACACAGATACGCAGTATTTT. It encodes CSVEGGVDTDTQYF. V usage is TRBV29-1 and J usage is TRBJ2-3; D may be TRBD2 (6 bases). Germline V gene data show CDR1 as SQVTM and CDR2 as ANQGSEA. Trimming pared 1 base from V and 2 bases from J, leaving 10 bases between. CDR3 length: 14 residues.